The rows below give T cell receptor beta chains drawn from one sample of a study of cytomegalovirus exposure and HLA in healthy donors. Here immunoSEQ multiplex PCR was the method, and the copy in TCRdb shows in-frame clones only, minus some. The profile shows over 200,000 clones, 90% of them singletons. Sequencing was carried out using PBMCs. These receptors originate from a woman between 25 and 40 years old in good health and CMV-seronegative. CDR3s include the opening cysteine and the closing phenylalanine or tryptophan. A D gene is named only where the DNA matches it firmly. Some rows have no size entry. The others give once, few or many, or a class for an expanded clone.

j_gene,abundance,v_gene,d_gene,len,CDR3aa,CDR3nt
TRBJ2-3,NA,TRBV9,NA,15,CASSVATTSTDTQYF,TGTGCCAGCAGCGTAGCGACAACTAGCACAGATACGCAGTATTTT
TRBJ1-5,NA,TRBV21-1,NA,13,CASLGLLNQPQHF,TGTGCCAGCCTCGGACTGCTGAATCAGCCCCAGCATTTT
TRBJ2-3,NA,TRBV28,TRBD1,16,CASSWTGTGLTDTQYF,TGTGCCAGCAGCTGGACCGGGACAGGGCTCACAGATACGCAGTATTTT
TRBJ2-7,NA,TRBV4-3,TRBD2,16,CASSQDRTSGNYEQYF,TGCGCCAGCAGCCAAGACCGGACTAGCGGGAACTACGAGCAGTACTTC
TRBJ2-3,NA,TRBV18,NA,15,CASSPLAALTDTQYF,TGTGCCAGCTCACCACTAGCGGCCCTCACAGATACGCAGTATTTT
TRBJ1-2,NA,TRBV5-4,NA,16,CASSLFYRAENYGYTF,TGTGCCAGCAGCTTGTTTTACAGGGCCGAGAACTATGGCTACACCTTC
TRBJ1-1,NA,TRBV2,NA,15,CASSEEGGVGSEAFF,TGTGCCAGCAGTGAAGAAGGGGGGGTGGGATCTGAAGCTTTCTTT
TRBJ2-7,NA,TRBV1,NA,13,CTSTLAGSYEQYF,TGCACCAGCACTCTAGCGGGCTCCTACGAGCAGTACTTC
TRBJ1-2,NA,TRBV6-6,TRBD1,14,CASSFPGQGRLLTF,TGTGCCAGCAGTTTCCCCGGACAGGGGCGCCTCCTCACCTTC
TRBJ2-4,NA,TRBV21-1,NA,17,CASSKVGFDRAKNIQYF,TGTGCCAGCAGCAAAGTAGGCTTTGACAGGGCCAAAAACATTCAGTACTTC
TRBJ2-1,NA,TRBV30,TRBD2,15,CAWSILAGAYNEQFF,TGTGCCTGGAGTATACTAGCGGGAGCCTACAATGAGCAGTTCTTC
TRBJ1-1,once,TRBV7-9,TRBD1,14,CASSTRQGNTEAFF,TGTGCCAGCAGCACGAGACAGGGCAACACTGAAGCTTTCTTT
TRBJ2-5,NA,TRBV7-8,NA,12,CASSLDAGTQYF,TGTGCCAGCAGCTTAGACGCGGGGACCCAGTACTTC
TRBJ1-5,once,TRBV6-5,NA,16,CASSYSGHLIGQPQHF,TGTGCCAGCAGTTATTCGGGCCACCTGATAGGTCAGCCCCAGCATTTT
TRBJ2-7,NA,TRBV4-3,TRBD2,15,CASSQGLAENYEQYF,TGCGCCAGCAGCCAAGGACTAGCGGAGAACTACGAGCAGTACTTC
TRBJ2-7,NA,TRBV18,TRBD1,16,CASSPGQGPGVGEQYF,TGTGCCAGCTCACCAGGACAGGGGCCGGGAGTCGGCGAGCAGTACTTC
TRBJ1-2,NA,TRBV27,NA,13,CASSYEGTYGYTF,TGTGCCAGCAGTTATGAGGGGACCTATGGCTACACCTTC
TRBJ2-7,NA,TRBV2,TRBD1,15,CASSVGGTGVNEQYF,TGTGCCAGCAGTGTCGGGGGGACAGGGGTAAACGAGCAGTACTTC
TRBJ1-2,once,TRBV5-5,NA,12,CASSLEGEGYTF,TGTGCCAGCAGCTTGGAAGGGGAGGGCTACACCTTC
TRBJ2-5,NA,TRBV28,TRBD1,14,CASSLAGQVRTQYF,TGTGCCAGCAGTCTTGCGGGACAGGTCAGGACCCAGTACTTC
TRBJ1-4,NA,TRBV14,TRBD1,14,CASSQAQGGEKLFF,TGTGCCAGCAGCCAAGCTCAGGGGGGAGAAAAACTGTTTTTT
TRBJ2-7,NA,TRBV6-6,NA,14,CASNLPGRTYEQYF,TGTGCCAGCAACCTACCAGGGAGGACCTACGAGCAGTACTTC
TRBJ2-1,NA,TRBV11-3,TRBD1,15,CASSPGTGVLLEQFF,TGTGCCAGCAGCCCCGGGACAGGGGTTTTACTTGAGCAGTTCTTC
TRBJ2-7,NA,TRBV28,NA,15,CASSFRGLSSYEQYF,TGTGCCAGCAGTTTTAGAGGACTTTCCTCCTACGAGCAGTACTTC
TRBJ2-4,NA,TRBV11-3,TRBD1,15,CASEPGQAVSDIQYF,TGTGCCAGCGAACCGGGACAGGCGGTATCGGACATTCAGTACTTC
TRBJ2-1,NA,TRBV19,TRBD1,16,CASSRQGQWTYNEQFF,TGTGCCAGTAGTAGACAGGGACAGTGGACCTACAATGAGCAGTTCTTC
TRBJ1-3,NA,TRBV4-3,TRBD1,15,CASSQGQGGGNTIYF,TGCGCCAGCAGCCAGGGACAGGGCGGAGGAAACACCATATATTTT
TRBJ2-3,few,TRBV27,TRBD1,12,CASSLQGARQYF,TGTGCCAGCAGTTTGCAGGGGGCCAGGCAGTATTTT
TRBJ2-7,NA,TRBV4-1,TRBD1,15,CASSQPGTGAYEQYF,TGCGCCAGCAGCCAACCAGGGACAGGGGCCTACGAGCAGTACTTC
TRBJ2-7,NA,TRBV18,TRBD1,18,CASSYAGTGGQSTYEQYF,TGTGCCAGCTCATATGCCGGGACAGGGGGCCAATCGACCTACGAGCAGTACTTC
TRBJ2-3,NA,TRBV27,TRBD2,17,CASSLSWAGGPSDTQYF,TGTGCCAGCAGTTTATCCTGGGCGGGAGGGCCCTCAGATACGCAGTATTTT
TRBJ2-1,once,TRBV5-1,TRBD2,17,CASSLAELAGAHNEQFF,TGCGCCAGCAGCTTGGCCGAATTAGCGGGAGCCCACAATGAGCAGTTCTTC
TRBJ2-2,NA,TRBV21-1,NA,20,CASSKEPRTSKTGTTGELFF,TGTGCCAGCAGCAAAGAGCCCCGAACCTCTAAGACAGGGACCACCGGGGAGCTGTTTTTT
TRBJ1-1,NA,TRBV5-1,TRBD1,14,CASSKGQGITEAFF,TGCGCCAGCAGCAAGGGACAGGGTATTACTGAAGCTTTCTTT
TRBJ1-4,NA,TRBV30,NA,13,CAWSRQGFEKLFF,TGTGCCTGGAGTAGGCAGGGGTTTGAAAAACTGTTTTTT
TRBJ2-7,NA,TRBV29-1,TRBD1,13,CSARDSVTYEQYF,TGCAGCGCTCGGGACAGCGTTACCTACGAGCAGTACTTC
TRBJ1-2,few,TRBV2,TRBD1,16,CASSEARTGADYGYTF,TGTGCCAGCAGTGAAGCCCGGACAGGGGCGGACTATGGCTACACCTTC
TRBJ1-1,NA,TRBV29-1,NA,14,CSVTLTGSSTEAFF,TGCAGCGTGACCCTTACAGGGAGTAGCACTGAAGCTTTCTTT
TRBJ2-1,NA,TRBV7-7,TRBD1,15,CASSLGTGRDNEQFF,TGTGCCAGCAGCTTAGGGACAGGGAGAGACAATGAGCAGTTCTTC
TRBJ2-7,NA,TRBV19,TRBD1,13,CASRFGQGSEQYF,TGTGCCAGTAGGTTCGGACAGGGGAGCGAGCAGTACTTC
TRBJ2-2,NA,TRBV7-6,TRBD2,16,CASSGAGTSYTGELFF,TGTGCCAGCAGCGGAGCCGGGACTAGCTACACCGGGGAGCTGTTTTTT
TRBJ2-7,NA,TRBV30,TRBD2,15,CAWSVGAGGNYEQYF,TGTGCCTGGAGTGTCGGAGCGGGAGGGAACTACGAGCAGTACTTC
TRBJ2-7,NA,TRBV19,NA,14,CASSINSYHYEQYF,TGTGCCAGTAGTATAAATAGCTACCACTACGAGCAGTACTTC
TRBJ2-7,NA,TRBV6-1,TRBD1,15,CASSPGQAISYEQYF,TGTGCCAGCAGCCCCGGACAGGCAATTTCCTACGAGCAGTACTTC
TRBJ2-5,NA,TRBV25-1,NA,14,CASSEGAGKETQYF,TGTGCCAGCAGTGAAGGGGCAGGGAAAGAGACCCAGTACTTC
TRBJ1-4,NA,TRBV5-1,NA,18,CASSLWRPGPPTNEKLFF,TGCGCCAGCAGCTTGTGGAGACCGGGACCACCAACTAATGAAAAACTGTTTTTT
TRBJ2-7,NA,TRBV9,NA,15,CASSVDTGYPYEQYF,TGTGCCAGCAGCGTAGACACCGGCTACCCCTACGAGCAGTACTTC
TRBJ2-7,NA,TRBV5-1,NA,14,CASSSATGNYEQYF,TGCGCCAGCAGCTCCGCCACAGGGAACTACGAGCAGTACTTC
TRBJ2-3,NA,TRBV27,NA,14,CASRRGTPTDTQYF,TGTGCCAGCAGGCGAGGGACTCCCACAGATACGCAGTATTTT
TRBJ1-5,few,TRBV4-1,TRBD1,14,CASSQQGAGQPQHF,TGCGCCAGCAGCCAACAGGGGGCAGGGCAGCCCCAGCATTTT
TRBJ2-5,NA,TRBV27,TRBD2,16,CASSRTGTGREETQYF,TGTGCCAGCAGTCGAACCGGGACGGGGAGGGAAGAGACCCAGTACTTC
TRBJ2-3,NA,TRBV15,NA,16,CATSRDGTGATDTQYF,TGTGCCACCAGCAGAGATGGGACGGGGGCCACAGATACGCAGTATTTT
TRBJ2-3,NA,TRBV29-1,NA,12,CSAGPLTDTQYF,TGCAGCGCCGGACCACTAACAGATACGCAGTATTTT